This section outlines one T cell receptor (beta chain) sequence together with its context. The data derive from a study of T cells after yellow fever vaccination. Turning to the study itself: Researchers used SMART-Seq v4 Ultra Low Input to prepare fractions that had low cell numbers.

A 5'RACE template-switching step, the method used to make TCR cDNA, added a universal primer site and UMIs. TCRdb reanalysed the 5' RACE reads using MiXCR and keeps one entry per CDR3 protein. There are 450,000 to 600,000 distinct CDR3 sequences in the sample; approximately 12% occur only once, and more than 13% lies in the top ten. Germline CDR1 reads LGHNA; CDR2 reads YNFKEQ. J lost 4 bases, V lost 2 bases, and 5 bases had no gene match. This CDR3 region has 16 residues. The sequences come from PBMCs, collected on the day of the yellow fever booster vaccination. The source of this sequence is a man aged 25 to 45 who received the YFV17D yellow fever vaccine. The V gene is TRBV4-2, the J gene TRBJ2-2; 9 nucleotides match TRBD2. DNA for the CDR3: TGTGCCAGCAGCCAATCAGCGGGAGGTGTCACCGGGGAGCTGTTTTTT. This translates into CASSQSAGGVTGELFF.